A single sample is the source of the 6 T cell receptor beta chains below, sequenced in a study of T cells in localized non-small cell lung cancer. TCRdb keeps only in-frame clones here, not all; method: immunoSEQ multiplex PCR. Here the sample spans roughly 2,700 clones, roughly 27% being singletons. Sample: normal lung tissue next to the tumor, taken before any cancer treatment. The source of these receptors is a female donor aged 60 or older with stage I squamous cell lung carcinoma.

This rearrangement joins TRBV19 to TRBJ2-7, with D perhaps TRBD2 (5 bases). V lost 4 bases, J lost 3 bases, and 22 bases lay in between. The germline V gene has CDR1 LNHDA and CDR2 SQIVND (reference sequence). The CDR3 is 17 amino acids. The chain's CDR3 is CASSTPPGSGTFYEQYF. The CDR3 bases are TGTGCCAGTAGTACCCCCCCGGGCAGCGGTACCTTCTACGAGCAGTACTTC.

This sequence joins TRBV30 and TRBJ1-4; D remains unclear. The V gene's germline CDR1 is GTSNPN and CDR2 SVGIG (reference sequence). Trimming removed 1 base from V and 7 bases from J, with 4 bases in between. The CDR3 length is 11 residues. The CDR3 sequence is CAWSDGEKLFF. DNA for the CDR3: TGTGCCTGGAGTGACGGTGAAAAACTGTTTTTT.

This chain joins TRBV9 and TRBJ1-2, with D uncertain. This CDR3 is built from 16 residues. CDR1 is SGDLS and CDR2 is YYNGEE in the germline V gene. Trimming removed 0 bases at V and 4 bases at J, with 16 bases between. The CDR3 nucleotides read TGTGCCAGCAGCGTAGGAAGCGGCAGCCTTTTCTATGGCTACACCTTC. Protein: CASSVGSGSLFYGYTF.

The chain joins TRBV5-1 to TRBJ1-2; D unresolved. CDR3 length: 15 amino acids. The V gene lost 4 bases and the J gene lost 4 bases, with 17 bases spanning the gap. Germline V gene lookup returns CDR1 SGHRS and CDR2 YFSETQ. The CDR3 DNA reads TGCGCCAGCAGCGACTGGGCCGGGCACCGCTATGGCTACACCTTC. Translated, it gives CASSDWAGHRYGYTF.

The CDR3 DNA reads TGTGCCAGCAGCCAGGGGGAAGCTAATGAAAAACTGTTTTTT. Translating it yields CASSQGEANEKLFF. The V and J genes are TRBV11-3 and TRBJ1-4, with 7 bases identical to TRBD1. V shed 5 bases and J 3 bases; nucleotides not matched to a gene: 3. Per the germline V gene, CDR1 is SGHNT and CDR2 is YENEEA. The CDR3 consists of 14 residues. Using reference TRBV11-3 and TRBJ1-4 for the parts outside the CDR3, the full variable domain is EAGVVQSPRYKIIEKKQPVAFWCNPISGHNTLYWYLQNLGQGPELLIRYENEEAVDDSQLPKDRFSAERLKGVDSTLKIQPAELGDSAVYLCASSQGEANEKLFFGSGTQLSVL.

The chain links TRBV11-3 to TRBJ1-1, with unresolved D. Germline CDR1 reads SGHNT; CDR2 reads YENEEA. V gave up 4 bases and J gave up 0 bases, with 18 bases separating them. The CDR3 runs 17 residues. The CDR3: CASSSKDLMVLNTEAFF. The CDR3 region has the DNA TGTGCCAGCAGCTCGAAAGACTTGATGGTACTGAACACTGAAGCTTTCTTT.